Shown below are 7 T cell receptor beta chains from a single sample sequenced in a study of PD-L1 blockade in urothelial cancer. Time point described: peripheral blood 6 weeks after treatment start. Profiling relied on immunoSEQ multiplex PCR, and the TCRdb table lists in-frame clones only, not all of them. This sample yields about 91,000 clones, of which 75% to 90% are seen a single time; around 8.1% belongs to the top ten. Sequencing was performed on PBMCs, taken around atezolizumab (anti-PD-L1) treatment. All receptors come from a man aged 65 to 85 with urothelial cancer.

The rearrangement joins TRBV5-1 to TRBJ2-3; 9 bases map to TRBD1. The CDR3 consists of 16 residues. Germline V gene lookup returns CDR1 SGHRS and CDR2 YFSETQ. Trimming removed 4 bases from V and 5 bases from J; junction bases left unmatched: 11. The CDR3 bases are TGCGCCAGCAGCCCTGTTGGGGACAGGGAAGTAGATACGCAGTATTTT. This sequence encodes CASSPVGDREVDTQYF.

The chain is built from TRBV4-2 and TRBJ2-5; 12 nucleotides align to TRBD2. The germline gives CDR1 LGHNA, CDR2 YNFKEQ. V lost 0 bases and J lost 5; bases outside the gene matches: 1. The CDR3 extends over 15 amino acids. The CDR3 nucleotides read TGTGCCAGCAGCCAAGAAACTAGCGGGAGGGAGACCCAGTACTTC. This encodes CASSQETSGRETQYF.

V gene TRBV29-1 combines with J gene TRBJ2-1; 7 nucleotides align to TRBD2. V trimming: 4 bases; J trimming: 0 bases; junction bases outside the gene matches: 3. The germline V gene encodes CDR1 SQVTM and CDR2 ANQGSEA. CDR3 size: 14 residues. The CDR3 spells CSVAGGSSYNEQFF. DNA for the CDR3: TGCAGCGTTGCCGGGGGGAGCTCCTACAATGAGCAGTTCTTC.

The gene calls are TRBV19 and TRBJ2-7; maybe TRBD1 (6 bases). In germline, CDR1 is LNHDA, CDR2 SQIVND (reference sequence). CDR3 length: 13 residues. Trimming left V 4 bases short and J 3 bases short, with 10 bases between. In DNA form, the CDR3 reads TGTGCCAGTAGTACGCTACAGGGCTACGAGCAGTACTTC. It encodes CASSTLQGYEQYF.

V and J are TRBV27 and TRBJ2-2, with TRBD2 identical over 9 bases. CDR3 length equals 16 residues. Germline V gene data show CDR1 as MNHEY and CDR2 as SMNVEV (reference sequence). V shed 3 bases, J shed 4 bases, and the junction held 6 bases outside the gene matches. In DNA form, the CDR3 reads TGTGCCAGCAGTTTCTTCGCGGGGGGGTCCACCGGGGAGCTGTTTTTT. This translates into CASSFFAGGSTGELFF.

The CDR3 DNA reads TGTGCCTGGAGTGTACAGGGACTAGCGGGATGGGTTGGCACAGATACGCAGTATTTT. Its translation: CAWSVQGLAGWVGTDTQYF. The chain employs TRBV30 and TRBJ2-3, with 13 bases lining up with TRBD2. V lost 0 bases to trimming and J lost 1 base; unmatched junction nucleotides: 10. From germline, CDR1 is GTSNPN and CDR2 SVGIG (reference sequence). The length of the CDR3 is 19 residues.

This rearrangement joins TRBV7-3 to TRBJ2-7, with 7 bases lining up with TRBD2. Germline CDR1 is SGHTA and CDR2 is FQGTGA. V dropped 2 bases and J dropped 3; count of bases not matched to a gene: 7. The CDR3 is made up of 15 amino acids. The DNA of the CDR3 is TGTGCCAGCAGCTTATCGGGAGGCCCCTACTACGAGCAGTACTTC. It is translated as CASSLSGGPYYEQYF.